This T cell receptor (beta chain) was identified in a study of PD-L1 blockade in urothelial cancer. On the study more broadly: The number of prior chemotherapy regimens per patient was 0 to 3. Blood drawn 3 weeks (second dose) and 6 weeks after treatment start was analyzed. Specimens of blood held a median count of about 150,000 T cells.

In regard to this clone: No antigen is known for it.

V shed 3 bases, J shed 5 bases, and the junction held 4 bases outside the gene matches. Per the germline V gene, CDR1 is SGHNT and CDR2 is YYREEE (reference sequence). The CDR3 totals 15 residues. Study outcomes and limitations: Pretreatment TCR clonality in blood under the median foretold superior survival.

The table came from immunoSEQ multiplex PCR; TCRdb's copy has only in-frame clones and leaves some out. The repertoire has some 45,000 clones, about 84% of them found once; the top ten carry around 15%. Noted time point: pretreatment peripheral blood. The sequencing here drew on PBMCs, taken around atezolizumab (anti-PD-L1) treatment. The receptor was isolated from a man aged 60 to 69 with urothelial cancer. The V call is TRBV5-4, the J call TRBJ2-1, with 11 positions matching TRBD2. The DNA for the CDR3 is TGTGCCAGCAGCTCCGGGACTAGCGGAAACAATGAGCAGTTCTTC. It translates to CASSSGTSGNNEQFF.